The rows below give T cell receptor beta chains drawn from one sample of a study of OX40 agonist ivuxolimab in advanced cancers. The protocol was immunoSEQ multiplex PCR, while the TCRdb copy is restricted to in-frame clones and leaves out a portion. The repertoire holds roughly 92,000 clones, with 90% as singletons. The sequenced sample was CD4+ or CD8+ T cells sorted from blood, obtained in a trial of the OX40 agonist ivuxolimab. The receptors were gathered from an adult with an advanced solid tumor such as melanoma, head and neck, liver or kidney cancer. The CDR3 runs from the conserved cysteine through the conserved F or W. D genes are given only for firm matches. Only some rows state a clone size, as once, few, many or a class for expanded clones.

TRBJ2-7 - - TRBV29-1 TGCAGCGTTGAATTTAGGACTCAGCAGTACTTC CSVEFRTQQYF
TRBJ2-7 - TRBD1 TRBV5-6 TGTGCCAGCAGTTCAGACAGGGGGAGCGAGCAGTACTTC CASSSDRGSEQYF
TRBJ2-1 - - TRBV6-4 TGTGCCAGCAGTGACTCAGTGGGGAGCTCCTACAATGAGCAGTTCTTC CASSDSVGSSYNEQFF
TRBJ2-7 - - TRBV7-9 TGTGCCAGCAGTCGTGCCTACGAGCAGTACTTC CASSRAYEQYF
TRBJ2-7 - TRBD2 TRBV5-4 TGTGCCAGCAGCTTCGGGGGGACTAGAGCCTACGAGCAGTACTTC CASSFGGTRAYEQYF
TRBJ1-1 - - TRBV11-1 TGTGCCAGCAGCTTACTTGGGGGGACGAACACTGAAGCTTTCTTT CASSLLGGTNTEAFF
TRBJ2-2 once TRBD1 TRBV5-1 TGCGCCAGCAGCTTGTTAGGACAGGACGCGGACACCGGGGAGCTGTTTTTT CASSLLGQDADTGELFF
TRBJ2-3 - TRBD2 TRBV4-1 TGCGCCAGCAGCCTCCGGACTAGCGGGAGGGCCACAGATACGCAGTATTTT CASSLRTSGRATDTQYF
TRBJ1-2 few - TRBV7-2 TGTGCCAGCAGCTTTAACTATGGCTACACCTTC CASSFNYGYTF
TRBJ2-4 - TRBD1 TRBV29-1 TGCAGCGTTGCCGAGGGACAGGGAAAAAACATTCAGTACTTC CSVAEGQGKNIQYF
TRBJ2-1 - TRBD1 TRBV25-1 TGTGCCAGCAGTGCGGACAGGGGAGCTTACAATGAGCAGTTCTTC CASSADRGAYNEQFF
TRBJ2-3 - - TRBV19 TGTGCCAGTGGGACGACTCCTTGGGATACGCAGTATTTT CASGTTPWDTQYF
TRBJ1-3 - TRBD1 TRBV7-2 TGTGCCAGCAGCTTAGCGGCGACAGGGGCTGCTGGAAACACCATATATTTT CASSLAATGAAGNTIYF
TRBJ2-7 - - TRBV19 TGTGCCAGTAGTCCTATGAGCGGGCCATACGAGCAGTACTTC CASSPMSGPYEQYF
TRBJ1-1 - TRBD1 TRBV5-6 TGTGCCAGCAGCTTAACCGGGACAGGGGAAGGTGAAGCTTTCTTT CASSLTGTGEGEAFF
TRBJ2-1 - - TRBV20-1 TGCAGTGTCGCCCGGGCCTGGGGGCAGTTCTTC CSVARAWGQFF